Shown below are 3 T cell receptor beta chains from a single sample sequenced in a study of blood T cell repertoires in COVID-19. This table comes from immunoSEQ multiplex PCR, and its TCRdb copy is limited to in-frame clones, with some not included. The repertoire holds about 170,000 clones, just under 95% seen once, with about 5% in the top ten. Sequenced material: peripheral blood. The receptors derive from a woman between 45 and 60 years old with acute or convalescent COVID-19.

The chain has TRBV9 and TRBJ2-1; D not resolved. V was pared by 0 bases and J by 2 bases, with 12 bases between. CDR3 length: 16 residues. Germline loops: CDR1 SGDLS, CDR2 YYNGEE. The CDR3 spells CASSVEAAPPYNEQFF. CDR3 sequence (DNA): TGTGCCAGCAGCGTAGAGGCAGCGCCGCCCTACAATGAGCAGTTCTTC.

This chain links TRBV6-5 with TRBJ2-3, with TRBD1 as a possible D gene (6 bases). V was shortened by 5 bases and J by 3 bases, with 12 bases between the two germline ends. CDR3 length: 14 residues. Germline V CDR1 and CDR2: MNHEY, SVGAGI. The CDR3 bases are TGTGCCAGCAGTCAGGCCAGGGGAACAGATACGCAGTATTTT. It translates to CASSQARGTDTQYF.

CDR3 loop: CASVQGGGGYGYTF. The CDR3 DNA follows: TGTGCCTCGGTCCAGGGGGGCGGCGGCTATGGCTACACCTTC. This chain joins TRBV30 and TRBJ1-2; TRBD1 aligns across 7 bases. Germline V gene lookup returns CDR1 GTSNPN and CDR2 SVGIG (reference sequence). This CDR3 is built from 14 residues. Trimming cost V 7 bases and J 4 bases; bases outside gene matches: 12.